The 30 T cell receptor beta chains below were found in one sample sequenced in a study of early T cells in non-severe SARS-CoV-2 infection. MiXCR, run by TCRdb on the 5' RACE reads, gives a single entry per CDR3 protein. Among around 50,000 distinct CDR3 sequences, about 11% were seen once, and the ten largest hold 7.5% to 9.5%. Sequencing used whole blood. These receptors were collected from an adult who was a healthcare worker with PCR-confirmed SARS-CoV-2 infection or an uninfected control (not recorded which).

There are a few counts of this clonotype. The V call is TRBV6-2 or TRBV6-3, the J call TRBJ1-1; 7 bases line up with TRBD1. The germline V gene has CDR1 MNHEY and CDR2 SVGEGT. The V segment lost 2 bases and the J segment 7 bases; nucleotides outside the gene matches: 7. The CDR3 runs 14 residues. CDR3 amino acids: CASSYQGGRGEAFF. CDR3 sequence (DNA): TGTGCCAGCAGTTACCAGGGGGGGCGAGGTGAAGCTTTCTTT.

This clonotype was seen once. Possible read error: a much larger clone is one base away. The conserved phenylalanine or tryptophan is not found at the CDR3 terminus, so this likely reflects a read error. In DNA form, the CDR3 reads TGTGCCAGCAGGGGGACGGAGAACACTGAAGCTTTCTCT. Amino acid sequence: CASRGTENTEAFS. This chain uses TRBV2 with TRBJ1-1; tentatively, D is TRBD1 (5 bases). Germline V lookup: CDR1 SNHLY, CDR2 FYNNEI. V gave up 6 bases and J gave up 1 base, with 9 bases separating them. This CDR3 is built from 13 residues.

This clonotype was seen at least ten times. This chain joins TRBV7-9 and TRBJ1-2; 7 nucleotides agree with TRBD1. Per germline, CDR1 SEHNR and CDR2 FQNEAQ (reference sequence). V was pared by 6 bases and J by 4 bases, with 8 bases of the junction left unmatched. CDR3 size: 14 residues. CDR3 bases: TGTGCCAGCAGGACGGAGGGGGCGACCTATGGCTACACCTTC. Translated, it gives CASRTEGATYGYTF.

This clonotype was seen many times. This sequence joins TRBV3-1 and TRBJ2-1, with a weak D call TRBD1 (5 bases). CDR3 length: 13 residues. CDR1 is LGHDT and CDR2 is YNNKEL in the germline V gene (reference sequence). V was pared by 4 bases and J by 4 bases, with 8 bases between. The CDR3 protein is CASSPDRYNEQFF. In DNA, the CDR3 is TGTGCCAGCAGCCCAGACAGATACAATGAGCAGTTCTTC.

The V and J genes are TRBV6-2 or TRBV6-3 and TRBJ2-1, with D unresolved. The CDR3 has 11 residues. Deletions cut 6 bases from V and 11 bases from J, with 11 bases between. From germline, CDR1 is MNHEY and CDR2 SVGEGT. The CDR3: CASRQRLQQFF. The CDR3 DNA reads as TGTGCCAGCAGACAACGCCTGCAGCAGTTCTTC.

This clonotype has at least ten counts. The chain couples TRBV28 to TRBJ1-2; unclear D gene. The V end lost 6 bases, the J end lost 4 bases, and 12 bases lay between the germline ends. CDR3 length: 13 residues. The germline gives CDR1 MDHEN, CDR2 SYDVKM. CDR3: CASRPPGVYGYTF. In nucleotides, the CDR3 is TGTGCCAGCAGGCCCCCAGGAGTCTATGGCTACACCTTC.

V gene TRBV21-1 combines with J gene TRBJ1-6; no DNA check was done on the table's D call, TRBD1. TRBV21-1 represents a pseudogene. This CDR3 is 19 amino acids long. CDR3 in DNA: TGTGCCAGCAGCAAATGCAGGGGATGTGGAGGGGGCAAGGATTCACCCCTCCACTTT. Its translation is CASSKCRGCGGGKDSPLHF.

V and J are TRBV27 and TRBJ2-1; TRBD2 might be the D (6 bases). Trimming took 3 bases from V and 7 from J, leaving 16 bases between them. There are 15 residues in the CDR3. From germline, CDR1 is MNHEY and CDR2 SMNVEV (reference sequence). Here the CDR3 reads CASSFWALAMNEQFF. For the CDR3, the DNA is TGTGCCAGCAGTTTTTGGGCGCTAGCGATGAATGAGCAGTTCTTC.

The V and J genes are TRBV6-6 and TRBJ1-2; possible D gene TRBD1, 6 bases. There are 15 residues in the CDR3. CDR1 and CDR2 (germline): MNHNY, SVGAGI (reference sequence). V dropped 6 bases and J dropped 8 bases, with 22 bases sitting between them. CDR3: CASSGRGGQGEGYTF. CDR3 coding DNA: TGTGCCAGCAGCGGTCGGGGGGGCCAGGGCGAAGGCTACACCTTC.

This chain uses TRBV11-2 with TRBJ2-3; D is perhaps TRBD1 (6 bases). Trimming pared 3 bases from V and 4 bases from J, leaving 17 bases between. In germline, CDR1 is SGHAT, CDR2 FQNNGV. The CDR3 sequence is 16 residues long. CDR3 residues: CASSFGGEYSADTQYF. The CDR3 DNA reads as TGTGCCAGCAGCTTTGGGGGCGAGTACAGCGCAGATACGCAGTATTTT.

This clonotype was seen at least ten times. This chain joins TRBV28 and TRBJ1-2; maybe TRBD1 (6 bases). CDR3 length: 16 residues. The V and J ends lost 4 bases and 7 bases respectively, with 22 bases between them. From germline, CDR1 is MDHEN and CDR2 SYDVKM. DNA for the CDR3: TGTGCCAGCAGTTGGCGGAGCCGGGACACTCTCCCTGGCTACACCTTC. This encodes CASSWRSRDTLPGYTF.

The CDR3 protein is CASSYRQGGSPLHF. The CDR3 DNA is TGTGCCAGCAGCTACAGACAGGGAGGTTCACCCCTCCACTTT. J is TRBJ1-6 and V is TRBV7-9; 7 bases match TRBD1. CDR1 is SEHNR, CDR2 FQNEAQ, per germline (reference sequence). The CDR3 is 14 residues long. With V trimmed by 4 bases and J by 9 bases, 6 bases remained unmatched.

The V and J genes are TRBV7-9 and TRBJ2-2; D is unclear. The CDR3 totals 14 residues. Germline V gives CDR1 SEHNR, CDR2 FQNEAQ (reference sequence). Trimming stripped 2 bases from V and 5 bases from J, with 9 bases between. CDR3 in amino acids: CASSLLGGTGELFF. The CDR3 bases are TGTGCCAGCAGCTTATTAGGTGGAACCGGGGAGCTGTTTTTT.

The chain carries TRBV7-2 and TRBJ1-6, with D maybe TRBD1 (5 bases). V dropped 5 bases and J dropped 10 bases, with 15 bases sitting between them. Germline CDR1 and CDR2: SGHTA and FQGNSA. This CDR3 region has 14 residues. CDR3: CASSLQGRDSPLHF. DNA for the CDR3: TGTGCCAGCAGCCTGCAGGGCCGGGACTCACCCCTCCACTTT.

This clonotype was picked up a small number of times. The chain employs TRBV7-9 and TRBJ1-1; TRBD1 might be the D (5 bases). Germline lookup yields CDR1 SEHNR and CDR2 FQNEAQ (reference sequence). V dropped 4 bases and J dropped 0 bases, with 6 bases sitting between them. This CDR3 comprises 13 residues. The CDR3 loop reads CASSSGMNTEAFF. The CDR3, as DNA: TGTGCCAGCAGCTCAGGGATGAACACTGAAGCTTTCTTT.

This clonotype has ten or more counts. The CDR3 loop is CASSFLTAANTGELFF. CDR3 DNA: TGTGCCAGCAGTTTCCTCACAGCAGCGAACACCGGGGAGCTGTTTTTT. This chain connects TRBV27 to TRBJ2-2; D remains ambiguous. The CDR3 covers 16 residues. V lost 3 bases to trimming and J lost 0 bases, with 11 bases between them. Germline CDR1 is MNHEY and CDR2 is SMNVEV (reference sequence).

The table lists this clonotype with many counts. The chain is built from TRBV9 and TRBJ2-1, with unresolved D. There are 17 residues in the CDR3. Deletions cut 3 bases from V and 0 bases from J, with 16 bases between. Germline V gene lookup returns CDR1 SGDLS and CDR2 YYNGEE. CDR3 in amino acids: CASSEHFQLSSYNEQFF. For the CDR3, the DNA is TGTGCCAGCAGCGAGCACTTCCAGCTCAGCTCCTACAATGAGCAGTTCTTC.

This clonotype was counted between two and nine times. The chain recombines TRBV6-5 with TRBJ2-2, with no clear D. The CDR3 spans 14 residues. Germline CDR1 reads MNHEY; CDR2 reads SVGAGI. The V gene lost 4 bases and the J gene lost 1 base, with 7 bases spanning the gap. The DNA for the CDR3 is TGTGCCAGCAGTTTAGAAGGGAACACCGGGGAGCTGTTTTTT. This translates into CASSLEGNTGELFF.

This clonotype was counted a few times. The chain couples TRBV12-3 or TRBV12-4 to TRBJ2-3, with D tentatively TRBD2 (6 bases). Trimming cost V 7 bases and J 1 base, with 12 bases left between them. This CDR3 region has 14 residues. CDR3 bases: TGTGCCAGCAATTTGGACTACGGCACAGATACGCAGTATTTT. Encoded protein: CASNLDYGTDTQYF.

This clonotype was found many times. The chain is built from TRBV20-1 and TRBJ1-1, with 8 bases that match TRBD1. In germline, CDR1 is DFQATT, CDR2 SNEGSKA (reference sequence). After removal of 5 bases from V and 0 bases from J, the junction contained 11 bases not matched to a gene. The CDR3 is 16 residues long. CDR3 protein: CSAPRQGPLMNTEAFF. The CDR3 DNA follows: TGCAGTGCTCCCCGACAGGGGCCTTTAATGAACACTGAAGCTTTCTTT.

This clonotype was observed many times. CDR3 residues: CASSISRGPSGNTIYF. In DNA, the CDR3 is TGTGCCAGCAGTATAAGCAGGGGGCCGTCTGGAAACACCATATATTTT. The V gene is TRBV12-3 or TRBV12-4, the J gene TRBJ1-3; TRBD1 aligns across 8 bases. The CDR3 extends over 16 amino acids. Trimming at V came to 5 bases and at J to 1 base, leaving 7 bases not matched to a gene.

CDR3 sequence reads: CASSAGLAEYEQYF. The CDR3 bases are TGTGCCAGCAGCGCGGGACTAGCGGAATACGAGCAGTACTTC. This chain joins TRBV9 and TRBJ2-7; 11 positions match TRBD2. The CDR3 has 14 residues. The V segment lost 3 bases and the J segment 4 bases; nucleotides outside the gene matches: 3. Germline V gives CDR1 SGDLS, CDR2 YYNGEE.

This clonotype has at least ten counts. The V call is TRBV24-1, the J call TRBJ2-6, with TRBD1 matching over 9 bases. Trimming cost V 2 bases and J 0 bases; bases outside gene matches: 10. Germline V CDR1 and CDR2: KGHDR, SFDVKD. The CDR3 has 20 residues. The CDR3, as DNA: TGTGCCACCAGTGATTCTGGGGACAGGGTATTTGTCTCTGGGGCCAACGTCCTGACTTTC. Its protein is CATSDSGDRVFVSGANVLTF.

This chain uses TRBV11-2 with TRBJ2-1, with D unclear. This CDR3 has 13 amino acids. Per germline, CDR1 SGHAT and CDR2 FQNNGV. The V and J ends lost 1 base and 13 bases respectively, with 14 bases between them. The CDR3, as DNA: TGTGCCAGCAGCTTAGTGGGATACCCCTCTCAGTTCTTC. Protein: CASSLVGYPSQFF.

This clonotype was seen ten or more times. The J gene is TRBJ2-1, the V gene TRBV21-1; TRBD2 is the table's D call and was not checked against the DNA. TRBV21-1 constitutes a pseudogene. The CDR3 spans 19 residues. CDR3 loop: CASSTEMPGLAGGEDEQFF. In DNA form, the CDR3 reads TGTGCCAGCAGCACGGAGATGCCGGGACTAGCGGGAGGGGAGGATGAGCAGTTCTTC.

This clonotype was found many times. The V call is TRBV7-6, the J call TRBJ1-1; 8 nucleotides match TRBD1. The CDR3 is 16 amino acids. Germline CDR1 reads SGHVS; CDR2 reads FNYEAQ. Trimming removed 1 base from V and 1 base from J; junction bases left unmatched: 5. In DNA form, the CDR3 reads TGTGCCAGCAGCTTAGACCCAGGGGGCCGGAACACTGAAGCTTTCTTT. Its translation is CASSLDPGGRNTEAFF.

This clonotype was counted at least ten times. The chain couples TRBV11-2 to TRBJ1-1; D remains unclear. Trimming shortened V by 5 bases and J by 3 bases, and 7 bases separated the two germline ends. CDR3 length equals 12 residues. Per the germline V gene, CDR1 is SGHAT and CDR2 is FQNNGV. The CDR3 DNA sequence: TGTGCCAGCAGCCCCGGGGACACTGAAGCTTTCTTT. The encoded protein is CASSPGDTEAFF.

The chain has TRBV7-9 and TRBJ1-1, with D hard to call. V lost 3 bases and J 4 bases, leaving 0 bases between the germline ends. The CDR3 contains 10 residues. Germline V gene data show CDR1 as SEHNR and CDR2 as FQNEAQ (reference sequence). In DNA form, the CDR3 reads TGTGCCAGCAGCTTCACTGAAGCTTTCTTT. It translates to CASSFTEAFF.

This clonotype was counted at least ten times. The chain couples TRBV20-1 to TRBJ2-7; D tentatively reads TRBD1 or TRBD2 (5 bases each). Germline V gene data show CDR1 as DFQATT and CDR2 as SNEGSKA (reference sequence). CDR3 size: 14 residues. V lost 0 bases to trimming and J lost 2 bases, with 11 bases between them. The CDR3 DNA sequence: TGCAGTGCTAGAGATTGGGGGAATACCTACGAGCAGTACTTC. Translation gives CSARDWGNTYEQYF.

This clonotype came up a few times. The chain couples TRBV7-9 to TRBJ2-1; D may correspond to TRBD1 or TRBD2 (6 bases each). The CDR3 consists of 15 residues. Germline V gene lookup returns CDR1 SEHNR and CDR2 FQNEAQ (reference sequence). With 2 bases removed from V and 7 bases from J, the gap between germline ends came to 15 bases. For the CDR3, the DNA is TGTGCCAGCAGCTTAACGGGAGAAGGGGGAAATGAGCAGTTCTTC. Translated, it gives CASSLTGEGGNEQFF.